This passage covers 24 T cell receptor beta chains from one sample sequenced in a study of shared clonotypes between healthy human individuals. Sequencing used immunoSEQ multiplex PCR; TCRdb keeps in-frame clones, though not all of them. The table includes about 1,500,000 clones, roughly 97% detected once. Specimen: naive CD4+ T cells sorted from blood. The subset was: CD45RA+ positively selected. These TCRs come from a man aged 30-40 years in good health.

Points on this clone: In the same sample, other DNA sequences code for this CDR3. The CDR3 sequence is CASSPGTGGEETQYF. CDR3 nucleotides: TGCGCCAGCAGCCCCGGGACAGGGGGCGAAGAGACCCAGTACTTC. The chain combines TRBV5-1 with TRBJ2-5; 12 bases align to TRBD1. The CDR3 is 15 residues long. Unmatched junction bases numbered 4, after V lost 4 bases and J lost 3 bases. The germline CDR1 and CDR2 sequences are SGHRS and YFSETQ.

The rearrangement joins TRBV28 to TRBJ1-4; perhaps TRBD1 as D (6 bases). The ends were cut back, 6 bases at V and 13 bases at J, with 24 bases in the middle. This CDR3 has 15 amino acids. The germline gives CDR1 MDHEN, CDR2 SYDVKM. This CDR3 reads CASREDPGAFGGLFF. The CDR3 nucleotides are TGTGCCAGCAGGGAAGATCCAGGGGCCTTTGGTGGACTGTTTTTT. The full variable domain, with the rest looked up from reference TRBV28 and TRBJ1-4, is DVKVTQSSRYLVKRTGEKVFLECVQDMDHENMFWYRQDPGLGLRLIYFSYDVKMKEKGDIPEGYSVSREKKERFSLILESASTNQTSMYLCASREDPGAFGGLFFGSGTQLSVL.

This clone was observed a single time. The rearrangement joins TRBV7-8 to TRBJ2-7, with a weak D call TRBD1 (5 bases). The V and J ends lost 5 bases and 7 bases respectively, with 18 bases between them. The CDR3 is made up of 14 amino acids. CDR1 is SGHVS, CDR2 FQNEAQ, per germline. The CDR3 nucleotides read TGTGCCAGCAGCCCCGCCAGGGTCACTGGGGAGCAGTACTTC. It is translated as CASSPARVTGEQYF.

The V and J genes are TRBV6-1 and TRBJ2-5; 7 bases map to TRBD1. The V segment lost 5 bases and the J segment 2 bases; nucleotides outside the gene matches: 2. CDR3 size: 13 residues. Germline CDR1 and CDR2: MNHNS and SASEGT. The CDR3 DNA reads TGTGCCAGCAGTCACAGGGGACAAGAGACCCAGTACTTC. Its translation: CASSHRGQETQYF.

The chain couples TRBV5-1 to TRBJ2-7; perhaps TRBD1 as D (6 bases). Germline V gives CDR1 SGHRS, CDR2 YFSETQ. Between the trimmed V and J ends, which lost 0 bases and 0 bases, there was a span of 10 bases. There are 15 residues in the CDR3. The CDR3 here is CASSLAGTLSYEQYF. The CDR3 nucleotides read TGCGCCAGCAGCTTGGCCGGGACACTCTCCTACGAGCAGTACTTC.

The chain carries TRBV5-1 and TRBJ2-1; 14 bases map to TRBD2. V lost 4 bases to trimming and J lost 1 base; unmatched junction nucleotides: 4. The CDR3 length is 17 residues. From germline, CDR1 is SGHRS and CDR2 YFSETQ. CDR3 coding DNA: TGCGCCAGCAGCGGGGGGACTAGCGGGAGTTCCTACAATGAGCAGTTCTTC. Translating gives CASSGGTSGSSYNEQFF.

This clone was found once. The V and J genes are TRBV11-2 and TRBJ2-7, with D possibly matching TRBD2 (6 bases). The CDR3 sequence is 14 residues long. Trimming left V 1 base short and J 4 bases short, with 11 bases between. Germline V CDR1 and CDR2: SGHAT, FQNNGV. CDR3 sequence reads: CASSLARGNYEQYF. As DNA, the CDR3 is TGTGCCAGCAGCTTAGCTCGCGGGAATTACGAGCAGTACTTC.

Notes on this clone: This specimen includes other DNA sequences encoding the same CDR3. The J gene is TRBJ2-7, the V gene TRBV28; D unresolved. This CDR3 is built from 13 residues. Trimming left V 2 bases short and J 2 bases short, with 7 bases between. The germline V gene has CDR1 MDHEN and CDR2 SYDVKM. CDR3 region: CASSLRGAYEQYF. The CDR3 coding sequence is TGTGCCAGCAGTTTACGTGGGGCCTACGAGCAGTACTTC.

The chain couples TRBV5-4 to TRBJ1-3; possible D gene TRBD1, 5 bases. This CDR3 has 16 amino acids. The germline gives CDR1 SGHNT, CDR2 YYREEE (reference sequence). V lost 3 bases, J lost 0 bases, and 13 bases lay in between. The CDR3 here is CASSSGGANSGNTIYF. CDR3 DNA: TGTGCCAGCAGCTCGGGCGGGGCTAACTCTGGAAACACCATATATTTT.

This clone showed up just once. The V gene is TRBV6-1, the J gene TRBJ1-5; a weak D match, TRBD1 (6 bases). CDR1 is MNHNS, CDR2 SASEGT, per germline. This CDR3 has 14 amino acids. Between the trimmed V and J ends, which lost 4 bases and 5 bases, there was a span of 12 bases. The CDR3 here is CASSVGQIHQPQHF. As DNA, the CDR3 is TGTGCCAGCAGTGTTGGACAGATCCATCAGCCCCAGCATTTT.

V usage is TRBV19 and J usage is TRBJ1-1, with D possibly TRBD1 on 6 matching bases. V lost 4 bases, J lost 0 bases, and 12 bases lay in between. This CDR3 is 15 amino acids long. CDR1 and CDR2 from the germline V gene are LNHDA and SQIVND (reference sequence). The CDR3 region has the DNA TGTGCCAGTAGTAGGGGGGGGGCCTTGAACACTGAAGCTTTCTTT. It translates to CASSRGGALNTEAFF.

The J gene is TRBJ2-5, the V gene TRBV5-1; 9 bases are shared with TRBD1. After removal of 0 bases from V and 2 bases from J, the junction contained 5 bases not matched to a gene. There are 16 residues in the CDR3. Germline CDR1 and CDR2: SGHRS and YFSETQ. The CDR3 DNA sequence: TGCGCCAGCAGCTTGGTCGGGACAGGGCAACAAGAGACCCAGTACTTC. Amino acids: CASSLVGTGQQETQYF.

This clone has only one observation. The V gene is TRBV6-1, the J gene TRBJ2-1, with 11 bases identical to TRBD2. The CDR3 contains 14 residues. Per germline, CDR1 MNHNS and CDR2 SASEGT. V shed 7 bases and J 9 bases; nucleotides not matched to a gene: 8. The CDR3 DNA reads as TGTGCCAGCATACTAGCGGGAGACGTTACTGAGCAGTTCTTC. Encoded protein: CASILAGDVTEQFF.

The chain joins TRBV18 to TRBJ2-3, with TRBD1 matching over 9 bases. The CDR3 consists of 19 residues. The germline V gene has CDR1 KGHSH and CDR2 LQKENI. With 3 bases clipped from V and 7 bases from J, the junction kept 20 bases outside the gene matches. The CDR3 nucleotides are TGTGCCAGCTCACCGGGACAGGGCACCGACACTATTGGGTCGAATACGCAGTATTTT. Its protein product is CASSPGQGTDTIGSNTQYF.

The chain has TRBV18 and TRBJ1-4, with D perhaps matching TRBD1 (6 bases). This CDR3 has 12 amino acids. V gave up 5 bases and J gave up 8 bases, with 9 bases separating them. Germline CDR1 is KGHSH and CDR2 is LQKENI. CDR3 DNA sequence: TGTGCCAGCTCAGGGGGCTCGGAAAAACTGTTTTTT. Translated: CASSGGSEKLFF.

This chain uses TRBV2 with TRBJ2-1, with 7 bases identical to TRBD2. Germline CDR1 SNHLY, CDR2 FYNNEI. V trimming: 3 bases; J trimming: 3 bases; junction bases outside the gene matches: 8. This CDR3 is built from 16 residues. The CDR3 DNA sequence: TGTGCCAGCAGTGATTCCGGAGCGGGAAGCTACAATGAGCAGTTCTTC. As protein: CASSDSGAGSYNEQFF.

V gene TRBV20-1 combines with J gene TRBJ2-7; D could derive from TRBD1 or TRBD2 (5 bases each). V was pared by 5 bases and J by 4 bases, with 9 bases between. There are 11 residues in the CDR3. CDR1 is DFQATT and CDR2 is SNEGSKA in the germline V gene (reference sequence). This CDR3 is CSAGTGYEQYF. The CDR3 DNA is TGCAGTGCTGGGACGGGATACGAGCAGTACTTC.

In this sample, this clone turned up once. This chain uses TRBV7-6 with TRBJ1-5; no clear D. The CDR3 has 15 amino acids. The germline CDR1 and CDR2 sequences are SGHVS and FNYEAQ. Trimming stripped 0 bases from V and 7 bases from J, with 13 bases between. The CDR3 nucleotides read TGTGCCAGCAGCTTAGCAGCAGAACCTGGGCAGCCCCAGCATTTT. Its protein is CASSLAAEPGQPQHF.

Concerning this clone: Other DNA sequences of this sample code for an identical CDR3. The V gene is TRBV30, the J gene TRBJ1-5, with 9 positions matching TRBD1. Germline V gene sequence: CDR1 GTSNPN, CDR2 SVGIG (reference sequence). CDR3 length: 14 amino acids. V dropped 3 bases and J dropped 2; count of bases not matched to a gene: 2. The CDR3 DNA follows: TGTGCCTGGAGCCGGGACAGGGGCAATCAGCCCCAGCATTTT. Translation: CAWSRDRGNQPQHF.

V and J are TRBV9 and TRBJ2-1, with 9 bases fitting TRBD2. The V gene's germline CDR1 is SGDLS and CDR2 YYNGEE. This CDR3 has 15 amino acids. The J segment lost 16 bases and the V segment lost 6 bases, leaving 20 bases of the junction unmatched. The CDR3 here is CASTPLASGTGHHFF. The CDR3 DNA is TGTGCCAGCACCCCCCTGGCTAGCGGGACCGGACATCATTTCTTC.

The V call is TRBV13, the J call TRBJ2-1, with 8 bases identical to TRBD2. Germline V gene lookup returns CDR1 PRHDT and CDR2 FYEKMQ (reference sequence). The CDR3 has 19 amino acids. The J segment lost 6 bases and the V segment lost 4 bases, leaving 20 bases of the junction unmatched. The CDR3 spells CASSSEGLVLIRDFNEQFF. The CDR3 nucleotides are TGTGCCAGCAGCTCAGAGGGACTAGTTTTGATCAGGGATTTCAATGAGCAGTTCTTC.

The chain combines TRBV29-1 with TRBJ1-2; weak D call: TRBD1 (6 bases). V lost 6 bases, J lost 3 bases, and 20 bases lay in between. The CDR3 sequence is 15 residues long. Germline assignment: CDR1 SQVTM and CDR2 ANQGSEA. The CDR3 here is CSVVPTGLWDYGYTF. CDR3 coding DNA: TGCAGCGTCGTTCCTACAGGGCTCTGGGACTATGGCTACACCTTC.

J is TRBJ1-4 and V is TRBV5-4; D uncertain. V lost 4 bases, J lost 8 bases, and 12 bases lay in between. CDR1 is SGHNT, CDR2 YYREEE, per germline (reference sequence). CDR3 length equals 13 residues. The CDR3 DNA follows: TGTGCCAGCAGCCTGTCCGATATGGAAAAACTGTTTTTT. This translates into CASSLSDMEKLFF.

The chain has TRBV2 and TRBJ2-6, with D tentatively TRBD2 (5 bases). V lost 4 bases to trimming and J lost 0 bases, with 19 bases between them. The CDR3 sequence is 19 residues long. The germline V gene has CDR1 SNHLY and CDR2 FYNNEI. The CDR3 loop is CASSASPPSGGSGANVLTF. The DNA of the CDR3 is TGTGCCAGCAGTGCTAGCCCCCCCAGTGGCGGCTCTGGGGCCAACGTCCTGACTTTC.